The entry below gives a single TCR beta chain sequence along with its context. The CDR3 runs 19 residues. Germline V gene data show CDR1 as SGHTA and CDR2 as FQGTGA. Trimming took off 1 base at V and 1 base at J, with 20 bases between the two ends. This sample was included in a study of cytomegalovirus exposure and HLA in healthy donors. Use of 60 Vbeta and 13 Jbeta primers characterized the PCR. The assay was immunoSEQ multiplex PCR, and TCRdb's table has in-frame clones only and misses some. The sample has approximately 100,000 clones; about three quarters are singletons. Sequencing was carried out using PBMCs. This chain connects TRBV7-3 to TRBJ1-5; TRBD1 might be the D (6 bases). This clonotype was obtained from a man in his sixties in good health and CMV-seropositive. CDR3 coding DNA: TGTGCCAGCAGCTTAAGGGGGAGGGGGGGATCGGTGAGCAATCAGCCCCAGCATTTT. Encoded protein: CASSLRGRGGSVSNQPQHF.